This record concerns one T cell receptor beta chain sequence. How the authors handled the data: How many nucleated cells were present was estimated from reference gene primer amplification. Sequencing was performed with immunoSEQ multiplex PCR; in TCRdb, only in-frame clones are kept and a portion is missing. The V and J calls and the clone size are those of that table, but D and trimming were determined from the DNA. The sample carries roughly 410,000 clones, about 90% recorded once. Those enrolled in Seattle joined during active infection and were followed longitudinally afterward. This specimen belongs to a study of blood T cell repertoires in COVID-19. At the level of the study: Samples came from the United States, Italy and Spain, spanning acute and convalescent COVID-19. In each case, the material was cDNA or gDNA derived from T cells, B-cell-depleted T cells, or PBMCs.

The CDR3 sequence is 13 residues long. Germline CDR1 LNHDA, CDR2 SQIVND (reference sequence). The V gene end was trimmed by 10 bases and the J gene end by 6 bases; junction bases not matched to a gene: 11. This TCR was sampled from a woman aged 55 to 70 with COVID-19, enrolled during active disease. The V gene is TRBV19, the J gene TRBJ1-1; TRBD1 matches 7 bases. The sample taken for sequencing was peripheral blood. The CDR3 region is CATIRDRSSEAFF. The CDR3 DNA reads TGTGCCACCATCCGGGACAGAAGCTCTGAAGCTTTCTTT.